These 12 T cell receptor beta chains came from one sample sequenced in a study of radiation and T cells in renal cell carcinoma. Specified treatment: treatment-naive control, cytoreductive nephrectomy. TCRdb keeps only in-frame clones here, not all; method: immunoSEQ multiplex PCR. The data hold some 16,000 clones, with 58% observed a single time. The material sequenced was tumor tissue, taken from a patient whose treatment was nephrectomy without radiotherapy. The receptors here all came from a man aged 35-49 years with renal cell carcinoma.

The genes are TRBV5-4 and TRBJ2-2, with TRBD1 identical over 9 bases. CDR3 length: 17 residues. The V segment lost 4 bases and the J segment 4 bases; nucleotides outside the gene matches: 11. Germline CDR1 SGHNT, CDR2 YYREEE (reference sequence). CDR3 DNA: TGTGCCAGCAGCCTACCGGGACAGGGTACGAGCACCGGGGAGCTGTTTTTT. Its protein product is CASSLPGQGTSTGELFF.

V gene TRBV6-5 combines with J gene TRBJ1-2; D remains unclear. Germline V gene sequence: CDR1 MNHEY, CDR2 SVGAGI. V was trimmed by 2 bases and J by 8 bases, leaving 21 bases between them. CDR3 length: 16 residues. Here the CDR3 DNA reads TGTGCCAGCAGTTACGCCGGTTCGACTGTCGATCGGGGCTACACCTTC. It is translated as CASSYAGSTVDRGYTF.

V and J are TRBV29-1 and TRBJ1-1, with D perhaps matching TRBD1 (6 bases). Between the trimmed V and J ends, which lost 5 bases and 8 bases, there was a span of 15 bases. The CDR3 has 12 amino acids. Germline assignment: CDR1 SQVTM and CDR2 ANQGSEA. The chain's CDR3 is CSVPKTGGEAFF. In DNA, the CDR3 is TGCAGCGTTCCTAAGACAGGCGGCGAAGCTTTCTTT.

This chain joins TRBV27 and TRBJ1-5, with a possible D match to TRBD1 (5 bases). V gave up 6 bases and J gave up 7 bases, with 22 bases separating them. The CDR3 has 16 amino acids. CDR1 and CDR2 (germline): MNHEY, SMNVEV (reference sequence). CDR3 DNA: TGTGCCAGCAGCTACACTGGGGCGGGACGGGACCAGCCCCAGCATTTT. Amino acids: CASSYTGAGRDQPQHF.

This clone was observed a single time. J is TRBJ1-6 and V is TRBV7-2; maybe TRBD1 (5 bases). Trimming left V 3 bases short and J 13 bases short, with 13 bases between. CDR1 SGHTA and CDR2 FQGNSA come from the germline V gene. The length of the CDR3 is 13 residues. The CDR3 DNA sequence: TGTGCCAGCAGCTTCCCAGGGCGATCCCCCCTCCACTTT. Protein: CASSFPGRSPLHF.

CDR3 loop: CASSIEDSRSGNTIYF. In DNA form, the CDR3 reads TGTGCCAGTAGTATTGAAGACAGCCGCTCTGGAAACACCATATATTTT. The chain recombines TRBV19 with TRBJ1-3, with a weak D call TRBD1 (5 bases). The CDR3 sequence is 16 residues long. Germline assignment: CDR1 LNHDA and CDR2 SQIVND (reference sequence). V lost 3 bases and J 0 bases, leaving 12 bases between the germline ends.

This clone was recorded a few times. The V and J genes are TRBV19 and TRBJ2-1; unclear D gene. Germline V gene sequence: CDR1 LNHDA, CDR2 SQIVND (reference sequence). The CDR3 totals 13 residues. Trimming cost V 0 bases and J 10 bases, with 10 bases left between them. For the CDR3, the DNA is TGTGCCAGTAGTATAGAGGGTGTACGGGAGCAGTTCTTC. The encoded protein is CASSIEGVREQFF.

This clone has more than one count but fewer than ten. The chain is built from TRBV5-1 and TRBJ1-3; D gene uncertain. The length of the CDR3 is 13 residues. With 2 bases removed from V and 2 bases from J, the gap between germline ends came to 5 bases. Per germline, CDR1 SGHRS and CDR2 YFSETQ. The CDR3 reads CASSLTTGNTIYF. DNA of the CDR3: TGCGCCAGCAGCTTAACAACTGGAAACACCATATATTTT.

This clone is termed medium-sized (0.01 to 0.1%). The chain uses TRBV2 and TRBJ1-4, with D unclear. CDR3 length: 15 amino acids. Per germline, CDR1 SNHLY and CDR2 FYNNEI. Trimming left V 3 bases short and J 3 bases short, with 11 bases between. This chain's CDR3 is CASSEFWEANEKLFF. The CDR3 coding sequence is TGTGCCAGCAGTGAGTTCTGGGAAGCTAATGAAAAACTGTTTTTT.

This clone has just a few counts. The J gene is TRBJ1-6, the V gene TRBV6-5, with D maybe TRBD1 (6 bases). The germline gives CDR1 MNHEY, CDR2 SVGAGI. V shed 10 bases and J shed 5 bases, with 12 bases lying between them. CDR3 length equals 13 residues. The CDR3 coding sequence is TGTGCCACCATCGGACAGAATAATTCACCCCTCCACTTT. Translation gives CATIGQNNSPLHF.

The chain has TRBV7-9 and TRBJ1-1, with 8 bases matching TRBD1. The V segment lost 5 bases and the J segment 11 bases; nucleotides outside the gene matches: 7. The CDR3 is 12 amino acids. Germline CDR1 reads SEHNR; CDR2 reads FQNEAQ (reference sequence). CDR3 protein: CASSGTDRVAFF. CDR3 DNA sequence: TGTGCCAGCAGCGGTACGGACAGGGTTGCTTTCTTT.

This chain connects TRBV19 to TRBJ2-5; D is perhaps TRBD2 (6 bases). The CDR3 runs 12 residues. CDR1 and CDR2 (germline): LNHDA, SQIVND (reference sequence). V dropped 10 bases and J dropped 5 bases, with 14 bases sitting between them. Here the CDR3 reads CATGEAGETQYF. The CDR3 nucleotides are TGTGCCACCGGGGAGGCGGGGGAGACCCAGTACTTC. The variable domain in full, completed from reference TRBV19 and TRBJ2-5, reads DGGITQSPKYLFRKEGQNVTLSCEQNLNHDAMYWYRQDPGQGLRLIYYSQIVNDFQKGDIAEGYSVSREKKESFPLTVTSAQKNPTAFYLCATGEAGETQYFGPGTRLLVL.